This record covers a single T cell receptor (beta chain). Measured with immunoSEQ multiplex PCR; TCRdb has only the in-frame clones, and not every one. The repertoire consists of around 1.9 million clones, with about 94% occurring once and the leading ten covering roughly 1.7%. These data come from a study of shared clonotypes between healthy human individuals. The naive CD8 subset, CD45RO-negative cells positively selected for CCR7, excluded terminally differentiated effector memory CD45RA+ cells. This CDR3 is built from 17 residues. Germline CDR1 is SGHDN and CDR2 is FVKESK. The trim removed 1 base at V and 3 bases at J, leaving 7 bases unmatched.

Sequenced: naive CD8+ T cells from PBMCs. The TCR was taken from a man aged 18 to 29 in good health. Some clones in this sample may be carry-over from other donors' samples. This chain joins TRBV14 and TRBJ2-5; TRBD2 matches at 11 bases. CDR3 amino acids: CASSQVGLAGGEETQYF. The CDR3, as DNA: TGTGCCAGCAGCCAAGTAGGCCTAGCGGGAGGAGAAGAGACCCAGTACTTC.